This T cell receptor (beta chain) was identified during a study of CD8 T cells in ankylosing spondylitis. Losses at the gene ends were 4 bases for V and 6 bases for J; bases not matched to a gene: 11. CDR3 length: 16 amino acids. Germline values: CDR1 SGHRS, CDR2 YFSETQ. For TCR beta, libraries came from quantitative 5'-RACE with molecular barcodes. TCRdb passed the 5' RACE reads through MiXCR, listing each CDR3 protein once. The data show about 480,000 distinct CDR3 sequences, with more than 15% seen just once and approximately 0.93% held by the top ten. Of note for this clonotype: No antigen is known for it.

General study points: Those disease-linked clones were CD8+; they were also relatively rare in peripheral blood. Disease-linked clones were reportedly significantly enriched in matched ankylosing spondylitis synovial fluid. One TCR beta motif, made up of roughly 8 highly homologous variants, appeared characteristic of ankylosing spondylitis blood. Some motif variants were previously reported in reactive arthritis synovial fluid and blood.

The sample consisted of blood, either unsorted or a sorted T cell fraction (not recorded which). The sequence was obtained from a male donor with ankylosing spondylitis. The V call is TRBV5-1, the J call TRBJ2-3; 10 nucleotides align to TRBD1. CDR3 residues: CASSGTGTGVRDTQYF. DNA of the CDR3: TGCGCCAGCAGCGGCACCGGGACAGGGGTTAGGGATACGCAGTATTTT.